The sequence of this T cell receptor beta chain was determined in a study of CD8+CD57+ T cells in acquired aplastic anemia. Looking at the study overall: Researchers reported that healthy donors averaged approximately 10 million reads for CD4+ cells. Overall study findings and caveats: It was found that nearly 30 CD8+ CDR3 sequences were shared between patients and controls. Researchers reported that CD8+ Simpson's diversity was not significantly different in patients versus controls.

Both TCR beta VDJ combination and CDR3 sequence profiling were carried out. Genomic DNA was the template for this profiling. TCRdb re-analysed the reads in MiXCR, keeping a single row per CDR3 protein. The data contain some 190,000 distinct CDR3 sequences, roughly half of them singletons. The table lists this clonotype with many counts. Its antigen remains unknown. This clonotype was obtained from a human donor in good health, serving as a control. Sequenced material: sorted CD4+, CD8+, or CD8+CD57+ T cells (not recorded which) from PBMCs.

In DNA, the CDR3 is TGTGCCAGCAGCTACCCGCGGGGGGCTCTTAGAACCACAGATACGCAGTATTTT. Amino acid sequence: CASSYPRGALRTTDTQYF. J is TRBJ2-3 and V is TRBV7-2, with 8 positions matching TRBD2. The V segment lost 4 bases and the J segment 2 bases; nucleotides outside the gene matches: 14. Looked up from germline, CDR1 is SGHTA and CDR2 is FQGNSA. The CDR3 has 18 residues.